Shown below are 11 T cell receptor beta chains from a single sample sequenced in a study of T-cell reconstitution after alpha-beta-depleted transplantation in children. Preparation of the TCRbeta library used unique molecular identifiers. Via MiXCR, TCRdb re-called the PCR reads, giving one row per CDR3 protein. In the table there are 200,000 to 250,000 distinct CDR3 sequences, approximately 9.5% of which are singletons. This material consisted of PBMCs from the stem cell graft donor, taken from the stem cell graft. Source of these receptors: a human donor who donated a stem cell graft to a child with acute lymphoblastic leukemia.

This clonotype was picked up a small number of times. The genes are TRBV20-1 and TRBJ1-2; the match to TRBD1 covers 7 bases. Per the germline V gene, CDR1 is DFQATT and CDR2 is SNEGSKA (reference sequence). The V gene end was trimmed by 6 bases and the J gene end by 3 bases; junction bases not matched to a gene: 7. This CDR3 contains 13 residues. The CDR3, as DNA: TGCAGTGCCCGGAGGGGGCCCCACTATGGCTACACCTTC. As protein: CSARRGPHYGYTF.

This clonotype has more than one count but fewer than ten. The chain carries TRBV10-3 and TRBJ2-1; 13 bases fit TRBD2. J was trimmed by 14 bases and V by 5 bases; bases with no gene match: 12. The CDR3 length is 15 residues. Germline CDR1 reads ENHRY; CDR2 reads SYGVKD. CDR3 coding DNA: TGTGCCATCAGTTTTCCACAACTAGCGGGGGGGCTAAAGTTCTTC. Amino acids: CAISFPQLAGGLKFF.

This clonotype was observed a few times. This chain connects TRBV7-9 to TRBJ2-7, with 9 bases identical to TRBD1. Germline assignment: CDR1 SEHNR and CDR2 FQNEAQ (reference sequence). V lost 3 bases to trimming and J lost 3 bases; unmatched junction nucleotides: 6. The CDR3 length is 15 residues. The CDR3 DNA reads TGTGCCAGCAGCTTTGCGGACAGGGGAGTCTACGAGCAGTACTTC. Amino acids: CASSFADRGVYEQYF.

The chain has TRBV12-3 or TRBV12-4 and TRBJ1-1; D unclear. The CDR3 extends over 12 amino acids. The V gene lost 7 bases and the J gene lost 7 bases, with 13 bases spanning the gap. CDR3 sequence (DNA): TGTGCCAGCACCCCTGAGTTAGGTGAAGCTTTCTTT. Translation gives CASTPELGEAFF.

This clonotype came up a few times. The V and J genes are TRBV11-2 and TRBJ1-3, with D hard to call. CDR1 and CDR2 (germline): SGHAT, FQNNGV. Deletions cut 1 base from V and 4 bases from J, with 14 bases between. The CDR3 extends over 16 amino acids. The CDR3 DNA reads as TGTGCCAGCAGCTTAGGCCCCGGCGTGGGAGGAAACACCATATATTTT. Translating it yields CASSLGPGVGGNTIYF. Drawing the rest from reference TRBV11-2 and TRBJ1-3, the complete variable domain is EAGVAQSPRYKIIEKRQSVAFWCNPISGHATLYWYQQILGQGPKLLIQFQNNGVVDDSQLPKDRFSAERLKGVDSTLKIQPAKLEDSAVYLCASSLGPGVGGNTIYFGEGSWLTVV.

The chain uses TRBV12-3 or TRBV12-4 and TRBJ1-5; tentatively, D is TRBD1 (6 bases). The germline V and J ends were trimmed by 6 bases and 7 bases, with 16 bases remaining between them. The CDR3 loop spans 14 amino acids. The CDR3 nucleotides are TGTGCCAGCAGCCAAACAGGGAGTCGACAGCCCCAGCATTTT. This gives the protein CASSQTGSRQPQHF.

At least ten counts were recorded for this clonotype. V and J are TRBV7-9 and TRBJ2-1, with D unresolved. Germline CDR1 is SEHNR and CDR2 is FQNEAQ (reference sequence). V lost 1 base and J lost 8, with 12 bases in between. The CDR3 sequence is 14 residues long. CDR3 DNA sequence: TGTGCCAGCAGCTTAGGAGTTGCAGGCCATGAGCAGTTCTTC. It specifies CASSLGVAGHEQFF.

The gene calls are TRBV7-2 and TRBJ1-5, with D maybe TRBD1 (6 bases). The germline V and J ends were trimmed by 5 bases and 5 bases, with 19 bases remaining between them. This CDR3 region has 16 residues. From germline, CDR1 is SGHTA and CDR2 FQGNSA. The chain's CDR3 is CASSPGPQRGDQPQHF. The CDR3 DNA sequence: TGTGCCAGCAGCCCCGGCCCTCAAAGGGGGGATCAGCCCCAGCATTTT.

The table lists this clonotype with many counts. This sequence joins TRBV5-6 and TRBJ2-2, with unresolved D. Trimming took 0 bases from V and 4 from J, leaving 10 bases between them. The CDR3 spans 15 residues. CDR1 is SGHDT and CDR2 is YYEEEE in the germline V gene. CDR3 sequence: CASSLGPLGTGELFF. The CDR3 bases are TGTGCCAGCAGCTTGGGCCCTTTGGGCACCGGGGAGCTGTTTTTT.

The chain has TRBV18 and TRBJ2-5; D gene unclear. CDR1 and CDR2 from the germline V gene are KGHSH and LQKENI. This CDR3 is 13 amino acids long. V was shortened by 0 bases and J by 1 base, with 3 bases between the two germline ends. CDR3 DNA: TGTGCCAGCTCACCACCCTCCCAAGAGACCCAGTACTTC. The encoded protein is CASSPPSQETQYF. The complete variable domain, with remaining parts taken from reference TRBV18 and TRBJ2-5, reads NAGVMQNPRHLVRRRGQEARLRCSPMKGHSHVYWYRQLPEEGLKFMVYLQKENIIDESGMPKERFSAEFPKEGPSILRIQQVVRGDSAAYFCASSPPSQETQYFGPGTRLLVL.

This clonotype was seen at least ten times. V and J are TRBV5-1 and TRBJ1-3; the D is unclear. Trimming cost V 4 bases and J 0 bases, with 8 bases left between them. CDR1 and CDR2 from the germline V gene are SGHRS and YFSETQ. This CDR3 spans 14 amino acids. CDR3 amino acids: CASSREGSGNTIYF. The CDR3 DNA reads as TGCGCCAGCAGCCGCGAAGGCTCTGGAAACACCATATATTTT.